The 9 T cell receptor beta chains given below trace back to one sample, sequenced in a study of blood T cell repertoires in COVID-19. Produced via immunoSEQ multiplex PCR; TCRdb's table is partial and in-frame only. The sample holds around 250,000 clones, about nine tenths seen once. The sample comprised peripheral blood. The receptors were gathered from a woman in her twenties or thirties with active or convalescent COVID-19.

The chain is built from TRBV24-1 and TRBJ2-2; TRBD1 aligns across 8 bases. The V gene's germline CDR1 is KGHDR and CDR2 SFDVKD. The CDR3 is 19 residues long. The V segment lost 7 bases and the J segment 0 bases; nucleotides outside the gene matches: 15. Written as DNA, the CDR3 is TGTGCCACCAGCTCTACCTCCGGGACAGGCCCTACGAACACCGGGGAGCTGTTTTTT. It codes for CATSSTSGTGPTNTGELFF.

The V call is TRBV11-2, the J call TRBJ1-4; 8 bases fit TRBD1. Germline trimming cut 2 bases from V and 7 bases from J; bases unmatched to any gene: 9. Germline CDR1 SGHAT, CDR2 FQNNGV. This CDR3 is built from 16 residues. The CDR3 here is CASSLTTQGTGEKLFF. The CDR3 nucleotides are TGTGCCAGCAGCTTAACCACGCAGGGGACAGGTGAAAAACTGTTTTTT. Drawing the rest from reference TRBV11-2 and TRBJ1-4, the complete variable domain is EAGVAQSPRYKIIEKRQSVAFWCNPISGHATLYWYQQILGQGPKLLIQFQNNGVVDDSQLPKDRFSAERLKGVDSTLKIQPAKLEDSAVYLCASSLTTQGTGEKLFFGSGTQLSVL.

This chain uses TRBV27 with TRBJ2-7, with D possibly being TRBD1 (6 bases). Trimming took off 3 bases at V and 3 bases at J, with 9 bases between the two ends. The CDR3 loop spans 13 amino acids. Germline values: CDR1 MNHEY, CDR2 SMNVEV (reference sequence). The CDR3 sequence: CASSFTGNYEQYF. In nucleotides, the CDR3 is TGTGCCAGCAGTTTTACAGGGAACTACGAGCAGTACTTC.

In this sample, this clone turned up a few times. The rearrangement links TRBV28 to TRBJ1-5; TRBD1 matches 7 bases. The trim removed 8 bases at V and 6 bases at J, leaving 10 bases unmatched. Germline V gene data show CDR1 as MDHEN and CDR2 as SYDVKM. CDR3 length equals 14 residues. CDR3 residues: CASERGGFGQPQHF. CDR3 coding DNA: TGTGCCAGCGAAAGAGGGGGCTTCGGTCAGCCCCAGCATTTT.

This clone showed up just once. This chain connects TRBV6-8 to TRBJ2-6, with 9 bases matching TRBD1. The CDR3 has 20 amino acids. Trimming cost V 2 bases and J 2 bases; bases outside gene matches: 13. Looked up from germline, CDR1 is MNHGY and CDR2 is SAAAGT. For the CDR3, the DNA is TGTGCCAGCAGTTACGGGATGGCCCGGGACAGGGCGACTGGGGCCAACGTCCTGACTTTC. Residues: CASSYGMARDRATGANVLTF.

The rearrangement links TRBV9 to TRBJ1-5; possibly TRBD1 for D (6 bases). The V gene lost 0 bases and the J gene lost 1 base, with 14 bases spanning the gap. This CDR3 comprises 17 residues. CDR1 is SGDLS, CDR2 YYNGEE, per germline. CDR3 bases: TGTGCCAGCAGCGTAGGGGCCGACAGGAACAGCAATCAGCCCCAGCATTTT. Its protein product is CASSVGADRNSNQPQHF. Using reference TRBV9 and TRBJ1-5 for the parts outside the CDR3, the full variable domain is DSGVTQTPKHLITATGQRVTLRCSPRSGDLSVYWYQQSLDQGLQFLIQYYNGEERAKGNILERFSAQQFPDLHSELNLSSLELGDSALYFCASSVGADRNSNQPQHFGDGTRLSIL.

This chain uses TRBV18 with TRBJ1-4; 8 bases line up with TRBD1. This CDR3 contains 18 residues. V shed 5 bases and J 4 bases; nucleotides not matched to a gene: 15. Germline V lookup: CDR1 KGHSH, CDR2 LQKENI. The CDR3 DNA reads as TGTGCCAGCTCATCGCGGACGACAGGGGACGCTCTTAATGAAAAACTGTTTTTT. Protein product: CASSSRTTGDALNEKLFF.

V gene TRBV28 combines with J gene TRBJ1-3; perhaps TRBD1 as D (5 bases). Germline CDR1 and CDR2: MDHEN and SYDVKM. This CDR3 contains 15 residues. V was clipped by 6 bases and J by 0 bases, with 12 bases between them. The CDR3 is CASRGGTYSGNTIYF. CDR3 DNA: TGTGCCAGCAGGGGGGGAACCTACTCTGGAAACACCATATATTTT.

This rearrangement joins TRBV19 to TRBJ2-4, with 12 bases lining up with TRBD1. Germline CDR1 LNHDA, CDR2 SQIVND (reference sequence). The V and J ends lost 5 bases and 0 bases, in that order; junction bases with no gene match: 11. This CDR3 is built from 19 residues. CDR3 sequence: CASSPEAGQGAIAKNIQYF. CDR3 nucleotide sequence: TGTGCCAGTAGTCCCGAGGCGGGACAGGGGGCTATAGCCAAAAACATTCAGTACTTC.